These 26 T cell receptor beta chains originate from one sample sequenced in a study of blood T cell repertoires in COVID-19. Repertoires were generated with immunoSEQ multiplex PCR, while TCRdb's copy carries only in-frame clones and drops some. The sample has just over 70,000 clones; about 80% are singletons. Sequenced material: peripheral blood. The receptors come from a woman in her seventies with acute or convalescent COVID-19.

This chain's CDR3 is CASSLLEGAKNIQYF. In DNA form, the CDR3 reads TGTGCCAGCAGCCTCCTTGAGGGAGCCAAAAACATTCAGTACTTC. V and J are TRBV27 and TRBJ2-4, with D maybe TRBD2 (5 bases). Trimming took 6 bases from V and 0 from J, leaving 12 bases between them. This CDR3 contains 15 residues. Looked up from germline, CDR1 is MNHEY and CDR2 is SMNVEV (reference sequence).

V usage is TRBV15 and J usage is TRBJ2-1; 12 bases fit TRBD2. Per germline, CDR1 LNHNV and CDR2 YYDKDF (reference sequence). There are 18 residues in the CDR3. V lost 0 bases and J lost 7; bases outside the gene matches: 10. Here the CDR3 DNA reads TGTGCCACCAGCAGAGACCCAACGACTAGCGGGAGTCTAAATGAGCAGTTCTTC. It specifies CATSRDPTTSGSLNEQFF.

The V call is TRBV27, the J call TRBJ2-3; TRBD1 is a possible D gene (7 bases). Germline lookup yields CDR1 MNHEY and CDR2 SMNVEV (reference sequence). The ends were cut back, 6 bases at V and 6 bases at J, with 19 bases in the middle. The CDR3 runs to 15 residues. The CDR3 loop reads CASRLPGGGLDTQYF. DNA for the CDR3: TGTGCCAGCAGACTTCCAGGGGGAGGCTTGGATACGCAGTATTTT.

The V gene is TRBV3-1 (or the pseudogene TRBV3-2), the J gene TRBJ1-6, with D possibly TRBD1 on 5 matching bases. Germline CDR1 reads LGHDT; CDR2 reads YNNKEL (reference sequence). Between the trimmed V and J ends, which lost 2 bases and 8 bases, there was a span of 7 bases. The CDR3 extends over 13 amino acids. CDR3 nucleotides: TGTGCCAGCAGCCAATGGGGGGATTCACCCCTCCACTTT. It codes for CASSQWGDSPLHF.

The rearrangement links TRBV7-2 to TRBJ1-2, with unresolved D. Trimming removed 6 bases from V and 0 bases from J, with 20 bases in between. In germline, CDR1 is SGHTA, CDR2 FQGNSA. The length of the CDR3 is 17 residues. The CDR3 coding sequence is TGTGCCAGCAGTGTGTCGGTGGGCCGTACAACTAACTATGGCTACACCTTC. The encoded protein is CASSVSVGRTTNYGYTF.

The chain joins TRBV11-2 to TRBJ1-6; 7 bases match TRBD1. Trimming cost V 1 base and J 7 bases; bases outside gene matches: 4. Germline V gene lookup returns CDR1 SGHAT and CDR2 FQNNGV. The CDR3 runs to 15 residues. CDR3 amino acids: CASSLAGTANSPLHF. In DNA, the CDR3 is TGTGCCAGCAGCTTAGCCGGGACAGCGAATTCACCCCTCCACTTT.

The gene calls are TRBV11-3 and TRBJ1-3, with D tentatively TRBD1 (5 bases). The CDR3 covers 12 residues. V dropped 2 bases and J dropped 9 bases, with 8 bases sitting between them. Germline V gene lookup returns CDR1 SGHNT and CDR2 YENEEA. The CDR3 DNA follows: TGTGCCAGCAGCTTAAGGGGAGGCACCATATATTTT. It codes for CASSLRGGTIYF.

The CDR3 sequence is CASSLDTSLSGVDSYEQYF. DNA of the CDR3: TGCGCCAGCAGCTTGGATACATCGCTCTCCGGGGTCGACTCCTACGAGCAGTACTTC. The genes are TRBV5-1 and TRBJ2-7; tentatively, D is TRBD2 (5 bases). The CDR3 loop spans 19 amino acids. V gave up 0 bases and J gave up 0 bases, with 22 bases separating them. Looked up from germline, CDR1 is SGHRS and CDR2 is YFSETQ.

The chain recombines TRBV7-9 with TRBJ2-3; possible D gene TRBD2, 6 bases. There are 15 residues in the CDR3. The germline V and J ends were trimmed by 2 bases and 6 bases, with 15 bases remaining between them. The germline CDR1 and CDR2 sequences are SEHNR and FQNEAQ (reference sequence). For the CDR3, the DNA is TGTGCCAGCAGCTTACTTAGCGGTACTAAGGATACGCAGTATTTT. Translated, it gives CASSLLSGTKDTQYF.

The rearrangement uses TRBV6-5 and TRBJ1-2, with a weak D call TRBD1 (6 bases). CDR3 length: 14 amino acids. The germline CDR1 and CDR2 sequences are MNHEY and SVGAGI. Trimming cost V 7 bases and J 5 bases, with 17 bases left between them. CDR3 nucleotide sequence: TGTGCCAGCACCACAGGGTTGGGGATTTATGGCTACACCTTC. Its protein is CASTTGLGIYGYTF.

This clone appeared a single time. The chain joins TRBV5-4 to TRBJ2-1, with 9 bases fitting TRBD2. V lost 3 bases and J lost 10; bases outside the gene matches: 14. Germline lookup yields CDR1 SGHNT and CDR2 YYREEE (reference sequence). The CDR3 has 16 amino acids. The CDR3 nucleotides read TGTGCCAGCAGCTCCCAGAGCGGGGGGCCCGAGGGCGAGCAGTTCTTC. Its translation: CASSSQSGGPEGEQFF. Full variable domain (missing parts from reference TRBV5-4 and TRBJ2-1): ETGVTQSPTHLIKTRGQQVTLRCSSQSGHNTVSWYQQALGQGPQFIFQYYREEENGRGNFPPRFSGLQFPNYSSELNVNALELDDSALYLCASSSQSGGPEGEQFFGPGTRLTVL.

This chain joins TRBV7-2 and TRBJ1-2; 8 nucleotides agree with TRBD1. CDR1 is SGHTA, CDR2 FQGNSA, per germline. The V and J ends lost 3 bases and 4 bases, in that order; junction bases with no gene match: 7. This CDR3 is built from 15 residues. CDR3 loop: CASSFDGQGGYGYTF. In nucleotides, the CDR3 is TGTGCCAGCAGCTTCGACGGACAGGGCGGCTATGGCTACACCTTC.

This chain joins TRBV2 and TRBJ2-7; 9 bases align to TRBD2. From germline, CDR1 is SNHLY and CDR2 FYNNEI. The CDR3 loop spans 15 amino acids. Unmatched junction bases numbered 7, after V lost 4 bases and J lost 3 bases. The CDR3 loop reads CASSAKGSGGYEQYF. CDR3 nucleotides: TGTGCCAGCAGTGCTAAAGGTAGCGGGGGCTACGAGCAGTACTTC.

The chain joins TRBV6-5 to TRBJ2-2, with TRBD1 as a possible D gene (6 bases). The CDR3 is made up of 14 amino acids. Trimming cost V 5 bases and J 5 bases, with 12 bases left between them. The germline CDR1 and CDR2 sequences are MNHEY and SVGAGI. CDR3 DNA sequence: TGTGCCAGCAGTACAGGGAGTCCGACCGGGGAGCTGTTTTTT. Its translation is CASSTGSPTGELFF.

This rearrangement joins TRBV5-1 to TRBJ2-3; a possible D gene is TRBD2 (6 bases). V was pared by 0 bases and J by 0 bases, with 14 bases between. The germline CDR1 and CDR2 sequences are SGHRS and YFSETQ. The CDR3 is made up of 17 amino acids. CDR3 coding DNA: TGCGCCAGCAGCTTGGGTTTTGCGGGGCCTAGCACAGATACGCAGTATTTT. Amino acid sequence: CASSLGFAGPSTDTQYF. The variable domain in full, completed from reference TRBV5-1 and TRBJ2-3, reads KAGVTQTPRYLIKTRGQQVTLSCSPISGHRSVSWYQQTPGQGLQFLFEYFSETQRNKGNFPGRFSGRQFSNSRSEMNVSTLELGDSALYLCASSLGFAGPSTDTQYFGPGTRLTVL.

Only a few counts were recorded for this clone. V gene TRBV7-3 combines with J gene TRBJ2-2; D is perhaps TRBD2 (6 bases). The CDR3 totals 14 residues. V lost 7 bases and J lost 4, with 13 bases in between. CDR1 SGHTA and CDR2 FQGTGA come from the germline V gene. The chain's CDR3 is CASTPSSGTGELFF. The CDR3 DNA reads TGTGCCAGCACCCCCAGTAGCGGCACCGGGGAGCTGTTTTTT. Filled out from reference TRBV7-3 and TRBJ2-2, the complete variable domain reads GAGVSQTPSNKVTEKGKYVELRCDPISGHTALYWYRQSLGQGPEFLIYFQGTGAADDSGLPNDRFFAVRPEGSVSTLKIQRTERGDSAVYLCASTPSSGTGELFFGEGSRLTVL.

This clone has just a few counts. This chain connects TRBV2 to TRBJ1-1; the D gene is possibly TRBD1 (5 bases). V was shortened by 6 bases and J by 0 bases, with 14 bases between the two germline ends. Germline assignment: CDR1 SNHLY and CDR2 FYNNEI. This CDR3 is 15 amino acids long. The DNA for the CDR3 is TGTGCCAGCAGACAGGCGAAAATCATGAACACTGAAGCTTTCTTT. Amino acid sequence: CASRQAKIMNTEAFF. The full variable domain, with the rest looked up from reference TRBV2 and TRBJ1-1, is EPEVTQTPSHQVTQMGQEVILRCVPISNHLYFYWYRQILGQKVEFLVSFYNNEISEKSEIFDDQFSVERPDGSNFTLKIRSTKLEDSAMYFCASRQAKIMNTEAFFGQGTRLTVV.

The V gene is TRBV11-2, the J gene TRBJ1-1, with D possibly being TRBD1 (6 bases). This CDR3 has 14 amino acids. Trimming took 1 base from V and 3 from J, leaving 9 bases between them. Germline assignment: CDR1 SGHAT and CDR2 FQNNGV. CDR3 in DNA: TGTGCCAGCAGCTTAGCCCCAGGGGACACTGAAGCTTTCTTT. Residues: CASSLAPGDTEAFF.

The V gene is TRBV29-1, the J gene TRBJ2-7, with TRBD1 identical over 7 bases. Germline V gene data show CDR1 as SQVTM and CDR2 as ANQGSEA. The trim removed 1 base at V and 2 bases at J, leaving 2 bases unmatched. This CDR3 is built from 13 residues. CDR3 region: CSVEGDRPYEQYF. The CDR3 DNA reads TGCAGCGTTGAAGGGGACAGACCCTACGAGCAGTACTTC.

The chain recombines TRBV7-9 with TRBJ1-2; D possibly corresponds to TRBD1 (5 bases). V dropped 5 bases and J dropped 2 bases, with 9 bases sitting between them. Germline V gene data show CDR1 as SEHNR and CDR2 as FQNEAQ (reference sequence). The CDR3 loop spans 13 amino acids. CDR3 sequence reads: CASSEGVNYGYTF. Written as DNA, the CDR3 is TGTGCCAGCAGCGAAGGGGTAAACTATGGCTACACCTTC.

The CDR3 DNA follows: TGTGCCAGCAGCCTGAACCAGGGGTACCACTATGGCTACACCTTC. It encodes CASSLNQGYHYGYTF. The chain is built from TRBV2 and TRBJ1-2; weak D call: TRBD1 (6 bases). Trimming removed 6 bases at V and 3 bases at J, with 17 bases between. Germline V gene data show CDR1 as SNHLY and CDR2 as FYNNEI. The CDR3 sequence is 15 residues long.

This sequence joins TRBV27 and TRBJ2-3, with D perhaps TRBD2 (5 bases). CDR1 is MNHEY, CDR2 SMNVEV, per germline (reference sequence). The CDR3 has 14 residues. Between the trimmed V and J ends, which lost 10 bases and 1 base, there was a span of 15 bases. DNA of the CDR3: TGTGCCACCCTCAATTTGCGGGGCACAGATACGCAGTATTTT. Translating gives CATLNLRGTDTQYF.

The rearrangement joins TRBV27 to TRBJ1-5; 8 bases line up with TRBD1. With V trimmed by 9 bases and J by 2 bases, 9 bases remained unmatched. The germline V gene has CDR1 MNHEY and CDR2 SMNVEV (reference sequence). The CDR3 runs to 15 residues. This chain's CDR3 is CASRSGGIGNQPQHF. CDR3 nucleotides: TGTGCCAGTCGGTCAGGGGGCATCGGCAATCAGCCCCAGCATTTT.

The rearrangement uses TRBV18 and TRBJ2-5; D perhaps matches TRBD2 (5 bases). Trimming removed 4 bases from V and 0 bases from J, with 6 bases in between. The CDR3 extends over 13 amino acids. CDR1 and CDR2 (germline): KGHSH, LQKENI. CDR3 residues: CASSLANQETQYF. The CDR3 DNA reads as TGTGCCAGCTCACTAGCGAACCAAGAGACCCAGTACTTC.

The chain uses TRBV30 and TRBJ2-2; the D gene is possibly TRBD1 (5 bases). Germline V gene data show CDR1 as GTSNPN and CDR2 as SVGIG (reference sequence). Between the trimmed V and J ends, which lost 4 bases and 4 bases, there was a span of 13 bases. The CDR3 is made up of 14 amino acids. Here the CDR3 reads CAWKGDWGTGELFF. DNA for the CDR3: TGTGCCTGGAAAGGGGATTGGGGCACCGGGGAGCTGTTTTTT.

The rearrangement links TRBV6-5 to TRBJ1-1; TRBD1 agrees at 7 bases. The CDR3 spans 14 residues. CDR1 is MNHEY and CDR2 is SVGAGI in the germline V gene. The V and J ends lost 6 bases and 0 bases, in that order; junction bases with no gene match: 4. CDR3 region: CASSRDRVNTEAFF. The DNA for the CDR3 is TGTGCCAGCAGCCGGGACAGAGTGAACACTGAAGCTTTCTTT.